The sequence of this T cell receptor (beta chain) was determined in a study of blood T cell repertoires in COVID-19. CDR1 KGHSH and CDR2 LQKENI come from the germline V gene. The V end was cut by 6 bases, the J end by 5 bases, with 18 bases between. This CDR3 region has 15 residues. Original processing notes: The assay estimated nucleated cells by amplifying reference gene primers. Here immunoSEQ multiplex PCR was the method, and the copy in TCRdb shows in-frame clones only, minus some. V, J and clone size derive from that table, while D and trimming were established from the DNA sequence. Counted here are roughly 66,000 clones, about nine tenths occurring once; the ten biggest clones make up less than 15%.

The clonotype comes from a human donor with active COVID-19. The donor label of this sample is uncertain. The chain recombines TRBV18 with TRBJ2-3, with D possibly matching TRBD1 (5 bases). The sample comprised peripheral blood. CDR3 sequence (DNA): TGTGCCAGCTCGCCTAATCCTAGTCAGGGAGATACGCAGTATTTT. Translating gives CASSPNPSQGDTQYF.